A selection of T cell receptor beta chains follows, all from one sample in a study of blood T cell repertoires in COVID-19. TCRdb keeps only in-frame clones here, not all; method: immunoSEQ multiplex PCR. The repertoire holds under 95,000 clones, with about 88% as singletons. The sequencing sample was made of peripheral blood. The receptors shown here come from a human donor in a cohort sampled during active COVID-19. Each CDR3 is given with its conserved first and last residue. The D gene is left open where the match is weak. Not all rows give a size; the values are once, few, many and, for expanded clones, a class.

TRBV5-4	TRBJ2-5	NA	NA	CASSLRGSQETQYF	TGTGCCAGCAGCTTGCGAGGGTCTCAAGAGACCCAGTACTTC
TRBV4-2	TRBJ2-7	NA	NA	CASSQDPPLEQYF	TGTGCCAGCAGCCAAGACCCCCCTCTCGAGCAGTACTTC
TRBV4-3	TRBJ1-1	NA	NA	CASSQDREDTEAFF	TGCGCCAGCAGCCAAGATCGGGAGGACACTGAAGCTTTCTTT
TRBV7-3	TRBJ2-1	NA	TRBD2	CASSLLAGSSEQFF	TGTGCCAGCAGCTTATTAGCGGGTTCAAGTGAGCAGTTCTTC
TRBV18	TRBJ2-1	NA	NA	CASSPLQGSYNEQFF	TGTGCCAGCTCACCGTTACAGGGTTCCTACAATGAGCAGTTCTTC
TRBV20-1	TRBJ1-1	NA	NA	CSASPASGGEAFF	TGCAGTGCTAGTCCGGCCAGTGGCGGTGAAGCTTTCTTT
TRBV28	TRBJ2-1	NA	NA	CASSIDSGWNEQFF	TGTGCCAGCAGTATCGACTCCGGTTGGAATGAGCAGTTCTTC
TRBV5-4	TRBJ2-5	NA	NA	CASSRVGETQYF	TGTGCCAGCTCGAGGGTGGGAGAGACCCAGTACTTC
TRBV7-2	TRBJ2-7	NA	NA	CASSPFRETYEQYF	TGTGCCAGCAGCCCCTTTCGGGAGACCTACGAGCAGTACTTC
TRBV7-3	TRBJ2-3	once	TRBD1	CASSFDRGGDTQYF	TGTGCCAGCAGCTTCGACAGGGGGGGAGATACGCAGTATTTT
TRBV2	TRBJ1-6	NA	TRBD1	CASRQGGVPLHF	TGTGCCAGCAGGCAGGGGGGTGTGCCCCTCCACTTT
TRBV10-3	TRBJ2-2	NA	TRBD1	CAISGQGATGELFF	TGTGCCATCTCGGGCCAGGGGGCAACCGGGGAGCTGTTTTTT
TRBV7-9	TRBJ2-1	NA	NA	CASSLAALNEQFF	TGTGCCAGCAGCTTAGCGGCCCTCAATGAGCAGTTCTTC
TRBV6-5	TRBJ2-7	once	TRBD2	CASKLGHSGGYEQYF	TGTGCCAGCAAACTGGGGCATAGCGGGGGTTACGAGCAGTACTTC
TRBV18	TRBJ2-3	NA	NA	CASSPRGGTDTQYF	TGTGCCAGCTCACCGCGCGGCGGCACAGATACGCAGTATTTT
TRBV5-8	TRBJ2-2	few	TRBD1	CASSPDRGSTGELFF	TGTGCCAGCAGCCCGGACAGGGGGAGCACCGGGGAGCTGTTTTTT